This note documents a single T cell receptor beta chain sequence. The data were taken from a study of blood T cell repertoires in COVID-19. For the study at large: Samples came from the United States, Italy and Spain, spanning acute and convalescent COVID-19.

Here immunoSEQ multiplex PCR was the method, and the copy in TCRdb shows in-frame clones only, minus some. The sample shows about 65,000 clones, about 92% of them seen only once. The CDR3 length is 16 residues. V was pared by 7 bases and J by 2 bases, with 7 bases of the junction left unmatched. The clonotype comes from a man aged 55-75 years with acute or convalescent COVID-19. Sequenced input: peripheral blood. The J gene is TRBJ1-3, the V gene TRBV6-7; 11 bases align to TRBD1. TRBV6-7 is identified as an open reading frame with a role that is uncertain. In DNA, the CDR3 is TGTGCCAGCAACACGGGACAGGGGGATCCTGGAAACACCATATATTTT. Its protein product is CASNTGQGDPGNTIYF.